These T cell receptor beta chains were read from a single sample in a study of T cells after yellow fever vaccination. One entry per CDR3 protein, called by TCRdb with MiXCR from the 5' RACE reads. The table shows fewer than 450,000 distinct CDR3 sequences, with almost 4% occurring only once. The input for sequencing was PBMCs, taken 5 days after the yellow fever booster vaccination. Source of these receptors: a young man who received the YFV17D yellow fever vaccine. The CDR3 runs from the conserved cysteine through the conserved F or W. The order of the fields is clone size, V gene, D gene, J gene, CDR3 DNA, CDR3 protein. D genes are given only for firm matches. The size entry is marked missing in some rows and otherwise reads once, few, many or a size class.

clone_size: .; v_call: TRBV6-6; d_call: .; j_call: TRBJ2-5; cdr3_nt: TGTGCCAGCAGTTACCGGAGAGGTCTTAGGGAGACCCAGTACTTC; cdr3_aa: CASSYRRGLRETQYF
clone_size: .; v_call: TRBV6-1; d_call: .; j_call: TRBJ1-5; cdr3_nt: TGTGCCAGCGCCCCGGGTGGCAGCAATCAGCCCCAGCATTTT; cdr3_aa: CASAPGGSNQPQHF
clone_size: .; v_call: TRBV11-2; d_call: .; j_call: TRBJ2-7; cdr3_nt: TGTGCCAGCAGCCCAGTCATACGTCCCTACGAGCAGTACTTC; cdr3_aa: CASSPVIRPYEQYF
clone_size: many; v_call: TRBV7-8; d_call: .; j_call: TRBJ2-1; cdr3_nt: TGTGCCAGCAGCTTGGACGGGCCCGACAATGAGCAGTTCTTC; cdr3_aa: CASSLDGPDNEQFF
clone_size: .; v_call: TRBV15; d_call: .; j_call: TRBJ2-1; cdr3_nt: TGTGCCACCAGCAGAGGGGGGGGGGGGCTTGGTGAGCAGTTCTTC; cdr3_aa: CATSRGGGGLGEQFF
clone_size: .; v_call: TRBV7-6; d_call: TRBD2; j_call: TRBJ2-3; cdr3_nt: TGTGCCAGCAGCATCACTAGCGGGGGGAGTACAGATACGCAGTATTTT; cdr3_aa: CASSITSGGSTDTQYF
clone_size: many; v_call: TRBV6-1; d_call: .; j_call: TRBJ2-7; cdr3_nt: TGTGCCAGCAGTGTACAGGACTCCTACGAGCAGTACTTC; cdr3_aa: CASSVQDSYEQYF
clone_size: few; v_call: TRBV7-2; d_call: .; j_call: TRBJ1-1; cdr3_nt: TGTGCCAGCACCCGAGGCCTGGACATAGTCACTGAAGCTTTCTTT; cdr3_aa: CASTRGLDIVTEAFF
clone_size: few; v_call: TRBV2; d_call: TRBD2; j_call: TRBJ2-1; cdr3_nt: TGTGCCAGCGGAGGTAGCGGGGGCCATGAGCAGTTCTTC; cdr3_aa: CASGGSGGHEQFF
clone_size: few; v_call: TRBV20-1; d_call: .; j_call: TRBJ1-2; cdr3_nt: TGCAGTGCTCCGACAGGTTTCGATGGCTACACCTTC; cdr3_aa: CSAPTGFDGYTF
clone_size: few; v_call: TRBV7-2; d_call: TRBD2; j_call: TRBJ2-7; cdr3_nt: TGTGCCAGCAGCTCCCAACCGGCTAGCGGGGGGCTTTCCGAGCAGTACTTC; cdr3_aa: CASSSQPASGGLSEQYF
clone_size: .; v_call: TRBV7-8; d_call: .; j_call: TRBJ2-3; cdr3_nt: TGTGCCACCGGGGAGACCGGTCGGTATACGCAGTATTTT; cdr3_aa: CATGETGRYTQYF
clone_size: many; v_call: TRBV9; d_call: .; j_call: TRBJ2-6; cdr3_nt: TGTGCCAGCAGCGTAGAGGGAGAGAGCTCTGGGGCCAACGTCCTGACTTTC; cdr3_aa: CASSVEGESSGANVLTF
clone_size: many; v_call: TRBV7-9; d_call: .; j_call: TRBJ2-1; cdr3_nt: TGTGCCAGCAGCTTAGCCCACGACCGCCATAGTGAGCAGTTCTTC; cdr3_aa: CASSLAHDRHSEQFF
clone_size: few; v_call: TRBV5-1; d_call: TRBD1; j_call: TRBJ2-3; cdr3_nt: TGCGCCAGCAGCTTGGGCGTTTATGGGACAGGGGATACGCAGTATTTT; cdr3_aa: CASSLGVYGTGDTQYF
clone_size: many; v_call: TRBV5-1; d_call: .; j_call: TRBJ2-4; cdr3_nt: TGCGCCAGCCGGTGGTCGGCAGGCTGTACCAAAAACATTCAGTACTTC; cdr3_aa: CASRWSAGCTKNIQYF
clone_size: many; v_call: TRBV7-2; d_call: .; j_call: TRBJ2-2; cdr3_nt: TGTGCCAGCAGCTTTAGCCTGGGGGAGCTGTTTTTT; cdr3_aa: CASSFSLGELFF
clone_size: .; v_call: TRBV28; d_call: .; j_call: TRBJ1-1; cdr3_nt: TGTGCCAGCAGTTCCCATGGACAGAACACTGAAGCTTTCTTT; cdr3_aa: CASSSHGQNTEAFF
clone_size: .; v_call: TRBV6-5; d_call: .; j_call: TRBJ2-3; cdr3_nt: TGTGCCAGCAGTCGACAGGCATCCCCCACAGATACGCAGTATTTT; cdr3_aa: CASSRQASPTDTQYF
clone_size: many; v_call: TRBV7-2; d_call: .; j_call: TRBJ1-2; cdr3_nt: TGTGCCAGCAGCTTAGGTGGCAGGTTCTATGGCTACACCTTC; cdr3_aa: CASSLGGRFYGYTF
clone_size: few; v_call: TRBV28; d_call: .; j_call: TRBJ1-2; cdr3_nt: TGTGCCAGCAGTTTGAGATTGGTTGTCGAAGGCTACACCTTC; cdr3_aa: CASSLRLVVEGYTF
clone_size: few; v_call: TRBV11-1; d_call: TRBD1; j_call: TRBJ2-2; cdr3_nt: TGTGCCAGCAGCTTAAATGGACAGGGTATCGGGGAGCTGTTTTTT; cdr3_aa: CASSLNGQGIGELFF
clone_size: many; v_call: TRBV10-3; d_call: .; j_call: TRBJ1-1; cdr3_nt: TGTGCCATCAGGGAGTCTATAGGCACCCTGAGGGGGACTGAAGCTTTCTTT; cdr3_aa: CAIRESIGTLRGTEAFF
clone_size: .; v_call: TRBV5-6; d_call: TRBD1; j_call: TRBJ1-2; cdr3_nt: TGTGCCAGCAGCATAGGGACAGGGAGAGACTATGGCTACACCTTC; cdr3_aa: CASSIGTGRDYGYTF
clone_size: .; v_call: TRBV4-3; d_call: TRBD2; j_call: TRBJ2-3; cdr3_nt: TGCGCCAGCAGCCACTACGGGGGGGCGAAAGATACGCAGTATTTT; cdr3_aa: CASSHYGGAKDTQYF
clone_size: many; v_call: TRBV15; d_call: .; j_call: TRBJ1-1; cdr3_nt: TGTGCCACCAGCAGAGATTGGGGGAGAGCTTTCTTT; cdr3_aa: CATSRDWGRAFF
clone_size: many; v_call: TRBV5-1; d_call: .; j_call: TRBJ2-3; cdr3_nt: TGCGCCAGCAGCTTGGAGGGGCGCATCACAGATACGCAGTATTTT; cdr3_aa: CASSLEGRITDTQYF
clone_size: few; v_call: TRBV10-3; d_call: TRBD1; j_call: TRBJ2-6; cdr3_nt: TGTGCCATCACCGAGACAGGGGGGCTCCCCTTACCTGGGGCCAACGTCCTGACTTTC; cdr3_aa: CAITETGGLPLPGANVLTF
clone_size: few; v_call: TRBV4-2; d_call: .; j_call: TRBJ1-6; cdr3_nt: TGTGCCAGCAGCCAAGGGCAGGAAGAATCACCCCTCCACTTT; cdr3_aa: CASSQGQEESPLHF
clone_size: few; v_call: TRBV7-8; d_call: .; j_call: TRBJ1-4; cdr3_nt: TGTGCCAGCAGCCACAGGGTCGAGGTCGAGGCTTTCACGGATGAAAAACTGTTTTTT; cdr3_aa: CASSHRVEVEAFTDEKLFF
clone_size: few; v_call: TRBV20-1; d_call: .; j_call: TRBJ2-1; cdr3_nt: TGCAGTGCTAGAGACCGATCCGGGCCCCCCGCCGAGCAGTTCTTC; cdr3_aa: CSARDRSGPPAEQFF
clone_size: .; v_call: TRBV7-2; d_call: .; j_call: TRBJ1-4; cdr3_nt: TGTGCCAGCAGCGCCCGACACGGCCTCGAGGAAAAACTGTTTTTT; cdr3_aa: CASSARHGLEEKLFF
clone_size: .; v_call: TRBV12-3/TRBV12-4; d_call: .; j_call: TRBJ2-7; cdr3_nt: TGTGCCAGCAGTTGGGTACACGAGTTTGGAGGGAATGGGTCCTACGAGCAGTACTTC; cdr3_aa: CASSWVHEFGGNGSYEQYF
clone_size: many; v_call: TRBV3-1; d_call: .; j_call: TRBJ2-2; cdr3_nt: TGTGCCAGCAATGTGGGGAACACCGGGGAGCTGTTTTTT; cdr3_aa: CASNVGNTGELFF
clone_size: few; v_call: TRBV11-2; d_call: TRBD2; j_call: TRBJ2-5; cdr3_nt: TGTGCCAGCAGCTGGGTAGCGGGGGCGCAAGAGACCCAGTACTTC; cdr3_aa: CASSWVAGAQETQYF
clone_size: many; v_call: TRBV5-1; d_call: TRBD2; j_call: TRBJ2-2; cdr3_nt: TGCGCCAGCAGCTTCCTAGCGGGGGGCACTGCCGCCGGGGAGCTGTTTTTT; cdr3_aa: CASSFLAGGTAAGELFF
clone_size: many; v_call: TRBV12-3/TRBV12-4; d_call: .; j_call: TRBJ1-1; cdr3_nt: TGTGCCAGCAGTACCACAGGGCGCACTGAAGCTTTCTTT; cdr3_aa: CASSTTGRTEAFF
clone_size: .; v_call: TRBV12-3/TRBV12-4; d_call: .; j_call: TRBJ1-1; cdr3_nt: TGTGCCAGCAGTTTTGGAGGGGCCACTGAAGCTTTCTTT; cdr3_aa: CASSFGGATEAFF
clone_size: few; v_call: TRBV4-3; d_call: TRBD1; j_call: TRBJ2-5; cdr3_nt: TGCGCCAGCAGCCTCCGGGACAGGGTTGAAGAGACCCAGTACTTC; cdr3_aa: CASSLRDRVEETQYF
clone_size: many; v_call: TRBV7-2; d_call: TRBD2; j_call: TRBJ2-1; cdr3_nt: TGTGCCAGCAGCACCCCTAGCGGGGGGTGGGACAATGAGCAGTTCTTC; cdr3_aa: CASSTPSGGWDNEQFF
clone_size: many; v_call: TRBV6-2/TRBV6-3; d_call: .; j_call: TRBJ1-6; cdr3_nt: TGTGCCAGCAGTCTGGATTATAATTCACCCCTCCACTTT; cdr3_aa: CASSLDYNSPLHF
clone_size: few; v_call: TRBV20-1; d_call: .; j_call: TRBJ2-1; cdr3_nt: TGCAGTGCTAGTCCCCACAATGAGCAGTTCTTC; cdr3_aa: CSASPHNEQFF
clone_size: .; v_call: TRBV5-1; d_call: TRBD1; j_call: TRBJ1-1; cdr3_nt: TGCGCCAGCAGCTCCCGGACAGGGCCGACGAACACTGAAGCTTTCTTT; cdr3_aa: CASSSRTGPTNTEAFF
clone_size: few; v_call: TRBV20-1; d_call: .; j_call: TRBJ2-2; cdr3_nt: TGCAGTGCAACGACAGTAACGAACACCGGGGAGCTGTTTTTT; cdr3_aa: CSATTVTNTGELFF
clone_size: few; v_call: TRBV7-8; d_call: .; j_call: TRBJ2-1; cdr3_nt: TGTGCCAGCAGCCCAGCCCACGTCCCTTACAATGAGCAGTTCTTC; cdr3_aa: CASSPAHVPYNEQFF
clone_size: few; v_call: TRBV5-6; d_call: TRBD1; j_call: TRBJ2-1; cdr3_nt: TGTGCCAGCAGCTGGACAGGGGTCAATGAGCAGTTCTTC; cdr3_aa: CASSWTGVNEQFF
clone_size: few; v_call: TRBV12-3/TRBV12-4; d_call: TRBD2; j_call: TRBJ2-2; cdr3_nt: TGTGCCAGCACCGGGACTACCAAATTGCGGACCGGGGAGCTGTTTTTT; cdr3_aa: CASTGTTKLRTGELFF
clone_size: many; v_call: TRBV11-2; d_call: .; j_call: TRBJ1-3; cdr3_nt: TGTGCCAGCAGCTTAGGTGCTATATTAAACTCTGGAAACACCATATATTTT; cdr3_aa: CASSLGAILNSGNTIYF
clone_size: few; v_call: TRBV7-9; d_call: .; j_call: TRBJ2-1; cdr3_nt: TGTGCCAGCAGTCTAAACTTCATCGAGCAGTTCTTC; cdr3_aa: CASSLNFIEQFF
clone_size: few; v_call: TRBV20-1; d_call: TRBD2; j_call: TRBJ2-1; cdr3_nt: TGCAGTGCTAGGAAGCGGGGGAACAATGAGCAGTTCTTC; cdr3_aa: CSARKRGNNEQFF
clone_size: .; v_call: TRBV4-1; d_call: .; j_call: TRBJ1-6; cdr3_nt: TGCGCCAGCAGCCTGCAGAGCTCAAATTCACCCCTCCACTTT; cdr3_aa: CASSLQSSNSPLHF
clone_size: few; v_call: TRBV5-5; d_call: TRBD2; j_call: TRBJ2-3; cdr3_nt: TGTGCCAGCAGCTTTGCCCCGGGGGGTGGGACAGATACGCAGTATTTT; cdr3_aa: CASSFAPGGGTDTQYF
clone_size: .; v_call: TRBV12-3/TRBV12-4; d_call: .; j_call: TRBJ1-2; cdr3_nt: TGTGCCAGCAGTTTAGGCAGGTTCGCTAACTATGGCTACACCTTC; cdr3_aa: CASSLGRFANYGYTF
clone_size: .; v_call: TRBV4-1; d_call: .; j_call: TRBJ2-1; cdr3_nt: TGCGCCAGCAGCGCAAGGTTAAGCAATGAGCAGTTCTTC; cdr3_aa: CASSARLSNEQFF
clone_size: many; v_call: TRBV6-2/TRBV6-3; d_call: .; j_call: TRBJ2-1; cdr3_nt: TGTGCCAGCAGACACAATTACAATGAGCAGTTCTTC; cdr3_aa: CASRHNYNEQFF